This entry is about one T cell receptor (beta chain). Its antigen is undetermined. CD4+ T cells that had been cultured provided DNA sequenced with the Oncomine TCR Beta short-read assay. TCRdb redid the calling of the PCR reads with MiXCR, one entry per CDR3 protein. The data hold almost 9,500 distinct CDR3 sequences, with 45% to 65% observed a single time. Treatment in this sample: roughly ten-day PBMC culture with coronavirus spike peptide pools or control peptides (ViraFEST assay). The sample belongs to a study of vaccination and CD4 T cells after COVID-19. V gave up 4 bases and J gave up 4 bases, with 9 bases separating them. CDR3 length: 13 residues. Germline V gene sequence: CDR1 SGHTA, CDR2 FQGTGA. Overall study results and limits: Post-vaccination reactive clonotypes (median 38) did not differ significantly from post-infection (more than 20). Convalescent patients displayed spike mono-reactivity in 304 of 307 vaccine-specific clones.

The sequence derives from a human donor who had recovered from COVID-19. The sample was CD4+ T cells from blood, cultured in vitro. The rearrangement uses TRBV7-3 and TRBJ2-3; D assignment may be TRBD1 or TRBD2 (5 bases each). DNA of the CDR3: TGTGCCAGCAGCTCGGGGCTTTCAGATACGCAGTATTTT. The encoded protein is CASSSGLSDTQYF.